This T cell receptor beta chain was obtained from a study of T cell changes during pregnancy in multiple sclerosis. Germline CDR1 and CDR2: SEHNR and FQNEAQ (reference sequence). The ends were cut back, 5 bases at V and 5 bases at J, with 16 bases in the middle. This CDR3 is built from 14 residues. The repertoire was sequenced with immunoSEQ multiplex PCR; TCRdb's copy has only in-frame clones and lacks some. The sample includes 60,000 to 70,000 clones, 80% to 95% of them seen just once. This chain connects TRBV7-9 to TRBJ2-7; D is ambiguous. The TCR comes from a female donor with multiple sclerosis, enrolled in a pregnancy study. The sample consisted of peripheral blood, taken in the second trimester of pregnancy. CDR3: CASSPENPYHEQYF. The DNA for the CDR3 is TGTGCCAGCAGCCCCGAAAACCCCTACCACGAGCAGTACTTC. The full variable domain, its missing parts supplied by reference TRBV7-9 and TRBJ2-7, is DTGVSQNPRHKITKRGQNVTFRCDPISEHNRLYWYRQTLGQGPEFLTYFQNEAQLEKSRLLSDRFSAERPKGSFSTLEIQRTEQGDSAMYLCASSPENPYHEQYFGPGTRLTVT.